What follows is one T cell receptor (beta chain) and its context. This entry comes from a study of cytomegalovirus exposure and HLA in healthy donors. V trimming: 0 bases; J trimming: 7 bases; junction bases outside the gene matches: 3. Germline CDR1 LNHNV, CDR2 YYDKDF (reference sequence). The CDR3 is made up of 14 amino acids. The primer mix had 60 Vbeta and 13 Jbeta primers. Method: immunoSEQ multiplex PCR; TCRdb's copy keeps in-frame clones and lacks some. This repertoire shows approximately 120,000 clones, about 74% found once; its top ten account for less than 5%. This chain uses TRBV15 with TRBJ2-7, with 10 bases identical to TRBD2. The sequenced material came from PBMCs. The clonotype originates from a woman between 45 and 60 years old in good health and CMV-seropositive. The CDR3 reads CATSREKRGGEQYF. CDR3 coding DNA: TGTGCCACCAGCAGAGAAAAGCGGGGGGGTGAGCAGTACTTC.